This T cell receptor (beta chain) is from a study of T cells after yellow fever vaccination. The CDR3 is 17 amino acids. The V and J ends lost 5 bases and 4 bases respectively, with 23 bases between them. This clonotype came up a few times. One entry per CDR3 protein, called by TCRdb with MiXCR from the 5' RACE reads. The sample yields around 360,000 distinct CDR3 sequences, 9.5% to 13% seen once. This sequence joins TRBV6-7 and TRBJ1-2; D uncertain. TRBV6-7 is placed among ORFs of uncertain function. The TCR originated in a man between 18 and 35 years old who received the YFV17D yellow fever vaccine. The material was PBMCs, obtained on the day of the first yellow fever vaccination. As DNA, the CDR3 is TGTGCCAGCAGTCTTCTTGTACGTCCAGGCCCCGTCTATGGCTACACCTTC. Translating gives CASSLLVRPGPVYGYTF.